Listed below are T cell receptor beta chains from one sample, sequenced in a study of CD8 T cells in ankylosing spondylitis. Each CDR3 protein gets one entry after TCRdb re-called the 5' RACE reads with MiXCR. Of roughly 470,000 distinct CDR3 sequences in the sample, about 25% were seen once. Sequencing used blood, either unsorted or a sorted T cell fraction (not recorded which). The receptors derive from a male donor with ankylosing spondylitis. Both conserved end residues are part of each CDR3. The order of the fields is J gene, clone size, D gene, V gene, CDR3 DNA, CDR3 protein. The D gene is left open where the match is weak. The size field is filled for only some rows; it gives once, few, many or a size class.

j_gene: TRBJ1-1
abundance: .
d_gene: .
v_gene: TRBV5-6
CDR3nt: TGTGCCAGCACCCTAGGGGGGGGTATGAGCACTGAAGCTTTCTTT
CDR3aa: CASTLGGGMSTEAFF

j_gene: TRBJ2-1
abundance: .
d_gene: TRBD2
v_gene: TRBV20-1
CDR3nt: TGCAGTGCTAGAGACCCCCTTACTAGCGGGAGTCGTAATGAGCAGTTCTTC
CDR3aa: CSARDPLTSGSRNEQFF

j_gene: TRBJ2-2
abundance: many
d_gene: .
v_gene: TRBV12-3/TRBV12-4
CDR3nt: TGTGCCAGCAGTTCTGGGACGGGCTTCACCGGGGAGCTGTTTTTT
CDR3aa: CASSSGTGFTGELFF

j_gene: TRBJ2-2
abundance: few
d_gene: TRBD1
v_gene: TRBV4-1
CDR3nt: TGCGCCAGCAGCCAAGATATTAGGACAGGGAACACCGGGGAGCTGTTTTTT
CDR3aa: CASSQDIRTGNTGELFF

j_gene: TRBJ1-2
abundance: .
d_gene: .
v_gene: TRBV5-1
CDR3nt: TGCGCCAGCAGCTTGGGGGGCGACAGGACCGCAGGCTACACCTTC
CDR3aa: CASSLGGDRTAGYTF

j_gene: TRBJ2-1
abundance: .
d_gene: .
v_gene: TRBV12-3/TRBV12-4
CDR3nt: TGTGCCAGCAGTTTGCAGGGTTGGGTACGCAATGAGCAGTTCTTC
CDR3aa: CASSLQGWVRNEQFF

j_gene: TRBJ2-6
abundance: few
d_gene: TRBD1
v_gene: TRBV2
CDR3nt: TGTGCCAGCAGAGGGGGCGGCTCTGGGGCCAACGTCCTGACTTTC
CDR3aa: CASRGGGSGANVLTF

j_gene: TRBJ1-1
abundance: few
d_gene: .
v_gene: TRBV11-2
CDR3nt: TGTGCCAGCAGTTCTCTAGGGGGATTCACTGAAGCTTTCTTT
CDR3aa: CASSSLGGFTEAFF

j_gene: TRBJ2-3
abundance: .
d_gene: TRBD2
v_gene: TRBV24-1
CDR3nt: TGTGCCACCAGTGCCGCGCCAGGGGCTAGCGGGAGCGGGACAGATACGCAGTATTTT
CDR3aa: CATSAAPGASGSGTDTQYF

j_gene: TRBJ1-5
abundance: .
d_gene: .
v_gene: TRBV11-2
CDR3nt: TGTGCCAGCAGCTTAGAAGTCAGCCCTTGGGGCAATCAGCCCCAGCATTTT
CDR3aa: CASSLEVSPWGNQPQHF

j_gene: TRBJ2-1
abundance: .
d_gene: TRBD2
v_gene: TRBV5-1
CDR3nt: TGCGCCAGCAGCTTCCAGCTAGCGGGAGTCTACAATGAGCAGTTCTTC
CDR3aa: CASSFQLAGVYNEQFF

j_gene: TRBJ2-5
abundance: few
d_gene: .
v_gene: TRBV5-1
CDR3nt: TGCGCCAGCAGCGAAAGGGGCAGTCAAGAGACCCAGTACTTC
CDR3aa: CASSERGSQETQYF

j_gene: TRBJ1-2
abundance: .
d_gene: .
v_gene: TRBV20-1
CDR3nt: TGCAGTGCCGGAGCCGGGACTAACTATGGCTACACCTTC
CDR3aa: CSAGAGTNYGYTF

j_gene: TRBJ2-1
abundance: .
d_gene: TRBD2
v_gene: TRBV7-2
CDR3nt: TGTGCCAGCAGTCGGAGAGCGGGAGGGACCGACAATGAGCAGTTCTTC
CDR3aa: CASSRRAGGTDNEQFF

j_gene: TRBJ2-7
abundance: few
d_gene: TRBD1
v_gene: TRBV15
CDR3nt: TGTGCCACCGGCTTGGACAGGGCCTCCTACGAGCAGTACTTC
CDR3aa: CATGLDRASYEQYF

j_gene: TRBJ2-5
abundance: .
d_gene: TRBD1
v_gene: TRBV20-1
CDR3nt: TGCAGTGCTAGACCGGGACAGTTCCAAGAGACCCAGTACTTC
CDR3aa: CSARPGQFQETQYF

j_gene: TRBJ2-1
abundance: few
d_gene: TRBD2
v_gene: TRBV7-6
CDR3nt: TGTGCCAGCAGCTTGGGACTAGCGGGAGGGGTGGTTTACAGCAATGAGCAGTTCTTC
CDR3aa: CASSLGLAGGVVYSNEQFF

j_gene: TRBJ1-1
abundance: few
d_gene: .
v_gene: TRBV11-2
CDR3nt: TGTGCCAGCAGCTTAACCGCGCATGAAGCTTTCTTT
CDR3aa: CASSLTAHEAFF

j_gene: TRBJ2-1
abundance: .
d_gene: .
v_gene: TRBV29-1
CDR3nt: TGCAGCGGCCGATACAATGAGCAGTTCTTC
CDR3aa: CSGRYNEQFF